This T cell receptor beta chain was obtained from a study of control samples from healthy donors and cancer patients. Data came from immunoSEQ multiplex PCR; TCRdb stores just in-frame clones and leaves some out. Of approximately 170,000 clones in the sample, around 92% were seen once. The CDR3 has 17 residues. The V end was cut by 0 bases, the J end by 0 bases, with 12 bases between. Germline loops: CDR1 LNHDA, CDR2 SQIVND (reference sequence). The specimen was blood. This TCR derives from a woman in her thirties in good health. The rearrangement joins TRBV19 to TRBJ1-3; D gene uncertain. The CDR3 here is CASSIDAAILSGNTIYF. CDR3 sequence (DNA): TGTGCCAGTAGTATAGATGCGGCCATACTCTCTGGAAACACCATATATTTT.